This T cell receptor beta chain derives from a study of control samples from healthy donors and cancer patients. This clone appeared a few times. Using immunoSEQ multiplex PCR, the repertoire was profiled, and TCRdb retains in-frame clones only, with some absent. The sample holds approximately 230,000 clones, about 80% seen once. Trimming left V 8 bases short and J 2 bases short, with 15 bases between. Germline lookup yields CDR1 SEHNR and CDR2 FQNEAQ (reference sequence). The CDR3 runs 14 residues. Sequencing was carried out using PBMCs. The rearrangement links TRBV7-9 to TRBJ1-1, with D perhaps TRBD1 (6 bases). This clonotype originated in a woman between 55 and 75 years old with lung cancer. CDR3 nucleotides: TGTGCCAGCGGGACCGGGACAAGAAACACTGAAGCTTTCTTT. This encodes CASGTGTRNTEAFF.